This is a list of T cell receptor beta chains from one sample in a study of T cells in Graves' hyperthyroidism and ophthalmopathy. TCRdb used MiXCR to reprocess the multiplex PCR reads, holding one entry per CDR3 protein. The sample shows some 510,000 distinct CDR3 sequences, about 45% of them seen only once. The specimen was peripheral blood or thyroid tissue (not recorded which). These receptors all come from a young woman with Graves' hyperthyroidism. The CDR3 runs from the conserved cysteine through the conserved F or W. D genes are given only for firm matches. Clone size is given for some rows only: seen once, a few or many times, or a class if the clone is expanded.

len	j_gene	v_gene	abundance	d_gene	CDR3aa	CDR3nt
15	TRBJ1-3	TRBV5-1	-	TRBD1	CASSLSGGRGNTIYF	TGCGCCAGCAGCTTGTCAGGGGGACGTGGAAACACCATATATTTT
14	TRBJ1-6	TRBV7-8	-	TRBD1	CASSPGQGGPPLHF	TGTGCCAGCAGCCCGGGACAGGGAGGACCACCCCTCCACTTT
15	TRBJ1-1	TRBV10-3	few	-	CASSPAQGLVTEAFF	TGTGCCAGCAGTCCCGCACAGGGTCTGGTTACTGAAGCTTTCTTT
13	TRBJ1-1	TRBV12-3/TRBV12-4	-	-	CASSLLPANEAFF	TGTGCCAGCAGTTTACTACCGGCGAATGAAGCTTTCTTT
15	TRBJ1-3	TRBV10-3	-	-	CAISESEYSGNTIYF	TGTGCCATCAGTGAGTCGGAGTATTCTGGAAACACCATATATTTT
15	TRBJ1-1	TRBV9	few	TRBD1	CASSVWTGMNTEAFF	TGTGCCAGCAGCGTATGGACAGGTATGAACACTGAAGCTTTCTTT
15	TRBJ2-7	TRBV7-9	-	-	CAGSLGPGDLYEQYF	TGTGCCGGCAGCTTGGGGCCGGGAGACCTCTACGAGCAGTACTTC
15	TRBJ2-7	TRBV7-1	-	-	CASSSPGRGAYEQYF	TGTGCCAGCAGCTCCCCCGGCCGAGGGGCCTACGAGCAGTACTTC
12	TRBJ2-5	TRBV24-1	-	TRBD1	CATSDRGKTQYF	TGTGCCACCAGTGACAGGGGGAAGACCCAGTACTTC
15	TRBJ1-2	TRBV9	-	TRBD1	CASSPPTRDRGGYTF	TGCGCCAGCAGCCCTCCCACTCGGGACAGGGGCGGCTACACCTTC
15	TRBJ2-7	TRBV7-4	-	-	CASSPPGQGFHEQYF	TGCGCCAGCAGCCCCCCGGGCCAGGGGTTCCACGAGCAGTACTTC
14	TRBJ1-6	TRBV5-1	few	-	CASSLERVDSPLHF	TGCGCCAGCAGCTTGGAAAGGGTTGATTCACCCCTCCACTTT
13	TRBJ1-2	TRBV19	few	-	CASSTQALDGYTF	TGTGCCAGTAGTACCCAGGCGCTGGATGGCTACACCTTC
16	TRBJ1-2	TRBV10-3	-	-	CAISTGRGRQSYGYTF	TGTGCCATCAGTACGGGAAGAGGACGGCAATCCTATGGCTACACCTTC
14	TRBJ1-1	TRBV29-1	once	TRBD1	CSVKPGTGNTEAFF	TGCAGCGTAAAACCCGGGACAGGGAACACTGAAGCTTTCTTT
19	TRBJ2-5	TRBV7-8	-	TRBD2	CASSLFFLGSGSGEETQYF	TGTGCCAGCAGCTTATTCTTTCTGGGGAGCGGGAGCGGGGAAGAGACCCAGTACTTC
16	TRBJ2-5	TRBV7-8	many	TRBD2	CASTFPGTSIGRTQYF	TGTGCCAGCACCTTCCCCGGGACTAGCATTGGGCGGACCCAGTACTTC
12	TRBJ1-1	TRBV29-1	-	-	CSVRGSNTEAFF	TGCAGCGTTCGGGGGTCGAACACTGAAGCTTTCTTT
15	TRBJ2-2	TRBV25-1	-	-	CACSARESLTGELFF	-
15	TRBJ1-5	TRBV15	many	-	CATMRGLDRNQPQHF	TGTGCCACCATGAGAGGACTTGATCGCAATCAGCCCCAGCATTTT
15	TRBJ2-2	TRBV7-4	few	-	CASSRTGTDTGELFF	TGTGCCAGTTCCCGCACAGGGACCGACACCGGGGAGCTGTTTTTT
16	TRBJ2-5	TRBV11-3	few	TRBD2	CASSLAGTSGSETQYF	TGTGCCAGCAGCTTAGCGGGGACTAGCGGGAGTGAGACCCAGTACTTC
14	TRBJ1-2	TRBV6-2/TRBV6-3	-	TRBD1	CASSYWTGGDGYTF	TGTGCCAGCAGTTACTGGACAGGGGGTGATGGCTACACCTTC
15	TRBJ1-5	TRBV29-1	many	-	CSVVGGGGSNQPQHF	TGCAGCGTTGTTGGGGGGGGTGGGAGCAATCAGCCCCAGCATTTT
14	TRBJ2-2	TRBV19	-	-	CASSSRYVTGELFF	TGTGCCAGTAGTTCCCGTTACGTCACCGGGGAGCTGTTTTTT
15	TRBJ1-2	TRBV7-6	-	TRBD1	CASSPRTGEQYGYTF	TGTGCCAGCAGCCCCCGGACAGGGGAACAGTATGGCTACACCTTC
15	TRBJ1-3	TRBV2	many	TRBD1	CASSEEGAAGNTIYF	TGTGCCAGCAGTGAAGAGGGGGCGGCGGGAAACACCATATATTTT
15	TRBJ2-1	TRBV6-6	few	TRBD2	CASSLTSGRYNEQFF	TGTGCCAGCAGTCTCACTAGCGGGAGGTACAATGAGCAGTTCTTC
13	TRBJ1-2	TRBV11-2	-	-	CASSLLAEYGYTF	TGTGCCAGCAGCTTACTAGCGGAATATGGCTACACCTTC
15	TRBJ2-5	TRBV5-1	-	TRBD1	CASSFSGDSQETQYF	TGCGCCAGCAGCTTTTCTGGGGACAGCCAAGAGACCCAGTACTTC
13	TRBJ1-2	TRBV29-1	many	-	CSVEEYGFYGYTF	TGCAGCGTTGAAGAGTACGGCTTCTATGGCTACACCTTC
16	TRBJ1-5	TRBV29-1	few	-	CSVATGGSSGNQPQHF	TGCAGCGTGGCCACGGGGGGATCATCTGGTAATCAGCCCCAGCATTTT
15	TRBJ2-7	TRBV7-8	-	TRBD2	CASSQAESGAYEQYF	TGCGCCAGCAGCCAAGCGGAAAGCGGGGCCTACGAGCAGTACTTC
16	TRBJ1-5	TRBV10-3	-	-	CAISGEPPRERQPQHF	TGTGCCATCAGTGGAGAACCTCCTCGGGAGCGTCAGCCCCAGCATTTT
12	TRBJ2-7	TRBV20-1	few	TRBD2	CAGLAGVYEQYF	TGCGCGGGACTAGCGGGAGTCTACGAGCAGTACTTC
14	TRBJ1-2	TRBV10-3	once	-	CAISERDGSSRYTF	TGTGCCATCAGTGAGAGGGACGGCAGTTCCCGCTACACCTTC
17	TRBJ2-7	TRBV6-5	-	TRBD2	CASSYSSGRNSSYEQYF	TGTGCCAGCAGTTACTCTAGCGGGAGGAACAGCTCCTACGAGCAGTACTTC
13	TRBJ2-7	TRBV19	-	-	CASASGFSYEQYF	TGTGCCAGTGCCAGCGGGTTCTCCTACGAGCAGTACTTC
15	TRBJ2-7	TRBV19	-	TRBD1	CASSKDRGLSYEQYF	TGTGCCAGTAGCAAAGACAGGGGTCTCTCCTACGAGCAGTACTTC
13	TRBJ1-6	TRBV29-1	-	-	CSVRPAENSPLHF	TGCAGCGTCCGACCAGCAGAGAATTCACCCCTCCACTTT
16	TRBJ2-7	TRBV10-1	few	TRBD2	CASSDTTSGSPYEQYF	TGCGCCAGCAGCGATACGACTAGCGGGAGCCCCTACGAGCAGTACTTC
14	TRBJ2-2	TRBV14	-	-	CASSYTRDTGELFF	TGTGCCAGCAGTTACACCAGGGACACCGGGGAGCTGTTTTTT
13	TRBJ1-2	TRBV19	-	-	CASAPSSDYGYTF	TGTGCCAGTGCTCCTTCCAGTGACTATGGCTACACCTTC
12	TRBJ2-5	TRBV29-1	many	-	CSVEEGSKHQYF	TGCAGCGTTGAAGAGGGCAGCAAGCACCAGTACTTC
15	TRBJ2-7	TRBV6-1	-	-	CASSLGERLYYEQYF	TGTGCCAGCAGTTTGGGGGAAAGGTTATACTACGAGCAGTACTTC
15	TRBJ1-5	TRBV10-3	-	-	CASSYSKPINQPQHF	TGTGCCAGCAGTTACTCGAAACCGATCAATCAGCCCCAGCATTTT
16	TRBJ2-5	TRBV19	-	-	CASSLKGYRPQETQYF	TGTGCCAGTAGTCTCAAAGGTTACAGACCCCAAGAGACCCAGTACTTC
15	TRBJ1-2	TRBV2	-	-	CASSADYGQNYGYTF	TGTGCCAGCAGTGCCGACTACGGACAGAACTATGGCTACACCTTC
12	TRBJ2-7	TRBV7-6	-	TRBD2	CASSQGGGPSYF	TGCGCCAGCAGCCAAGGCGGGGGACCATCGTACTTC
14	TRBJ1-2	TRBV6-6	-	-	CASSYSRARGGYTF	TGTGCCAGCAGTTACTCCCGCGCCCGGGGAGGCTACACCTTC
15	TRBJ2-2	TRBV5-5	few	-	CASSLVGSNTGELFF	TGTGCCAGCAGCTTGGTCGGGTCGAACACCGGGGAGCTGTTTTTT
13	TRBJ1-2	TRBV7-4	-	-	CASSLAEGYGYTF	TGTGCCAGCAGCTTAGCAGAAGGCTATGGCTACACCTTC
15	TRBJ2-5	TRBV2	-	TRBD2	CASSESTSGGRTQYF	TGTGCCAGCAGTGAGAGTACTAGCGGGGGGAGGACCCAGTACTTC
12	TRBJ1-5	TRBV2	-	-	CASSYFSQPQHF	TGTGCCAGCAGTTACTTTAGTCAGCCCCAGCATTTT